This T cell receptor beta chain was found in a study of metastatic and nonmetastatic thyroid tumors. TCRdb recomputed clones from the PCR reads via MiXCR. The repertoire holds 5,300 or so clones, with over 30% as singletons. The entire patient cohort was treatment-naive prior to thyroid surgery. Sequencing used adjacent normal tissue. The receptor comes from a female donor with papillary thyroid cancer or a benign thyroid nodule (not recorded which). Some clones in this sample may be carry-over from other donors' samples.

Here the CDR3 reads CASSKQGAGFGLIEQFF. The CDR3, as DNA: TGTGCCAGCAGTAAACAGGGAGCCGGGTTCGGTTTGATTGAGCAGTTCTTC. The chain recombines TRBV6-4 with TRBJ2-1; weak D call: TRBD1 (6 bases). The CDR3 has 17 residues. The ends were cut back, 5 bases at V and 9 bases at J, with 26 bases in the middle. Germline lookup yields CDR1 MRHNA and CDR2 SNTAGT.